The clone carrying this T cell receptor (beta chain) was detected a few times. Its specificity is not known. Trimming cost V 3 bases and J 6 bases; bases outside gene matches: 12. The CDR3 sequence is 17 residues long. Germline CDR1 reads GTSNPN; CDR2 reads SVGIG (reference sequence). This record belongs to a study of cytomegalovirus exposure and HLA in healthy donors. General study findings and limits: As a later analysis revealed, the rate of TCR association differed by HLA locus, with DRB1 most and HLA-C fewest. A later analysis found that most CMV-associated TCR beta chains appeared HLA-restricted. Later genetic work tied a missense DCLRE1C variant to beta-chain V and J trimming. Researchers reported that a few CMV-associated chains were confirmed in vitro as CMV antigen-specific.

This PCR relied on a set of 60 Vbeta primers and 13 Jbeta primers. Profiling relied on immunoSEQ multiplex PCR, and the TCRdb table lists in-frame clones only, not all of them. The repertoire consists of 100,000 to 150,000 clones, with roughly 74% occurring once and the leading ten covering over 3.5%. Sequenced: PBMCs. The TCR was taken from a woman aged 50 to 65 in good health and CMV-seropositive. This chain connects TRBV30 to TRBJ1-6, with 9 bases aligning to TRBD1. In nucleotides, the CDR3 is TGTGCCTGGAGAGTTTCAGGAGGGACAGGGAGTAATTCACCCCTCCACTTT. This gives the protein CAWRVSGGTGSNSPLHF.